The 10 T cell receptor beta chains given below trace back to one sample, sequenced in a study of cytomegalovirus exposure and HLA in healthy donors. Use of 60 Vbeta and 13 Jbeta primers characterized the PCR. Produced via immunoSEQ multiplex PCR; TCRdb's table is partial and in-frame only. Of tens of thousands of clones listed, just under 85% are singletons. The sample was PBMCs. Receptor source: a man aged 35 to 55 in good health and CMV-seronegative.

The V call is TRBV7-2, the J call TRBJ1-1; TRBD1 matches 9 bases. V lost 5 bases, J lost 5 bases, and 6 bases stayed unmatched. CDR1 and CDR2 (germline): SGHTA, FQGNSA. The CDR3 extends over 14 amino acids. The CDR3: CASSRGQGWTEAFF. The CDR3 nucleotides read TGTGCCAGCAGCCGGGGACAGGGCTGGACTGAAGCTTTCTTT. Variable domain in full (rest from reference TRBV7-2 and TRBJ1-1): GAGVSQSPSNKVTEKGKDVELRCDPISGHTALYWYRQSLGQGLEFLIYFQGNSAPDKSGLPSDRFSAERTGGSVSTLTIQRTQQEDSAVYLCASSRGQGWTEAFFGQGTRLTVV.

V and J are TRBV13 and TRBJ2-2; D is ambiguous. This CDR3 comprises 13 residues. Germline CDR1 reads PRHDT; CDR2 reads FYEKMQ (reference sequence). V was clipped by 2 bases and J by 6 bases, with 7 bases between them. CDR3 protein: CASSLFLSGELFF. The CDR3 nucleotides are TGTGCCAGCAGCTTATTTCTTTCCGGGGAGCTGTTTTTT.

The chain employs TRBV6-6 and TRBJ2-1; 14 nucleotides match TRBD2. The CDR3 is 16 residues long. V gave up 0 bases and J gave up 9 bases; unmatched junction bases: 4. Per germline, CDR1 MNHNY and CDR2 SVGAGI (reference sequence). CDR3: CASSYSTSGGVFEQFF. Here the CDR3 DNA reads TGTGCCAGCAGTTACTCGACTAGCGGGGGGGTTTTTGAGCAGTTCTTC.

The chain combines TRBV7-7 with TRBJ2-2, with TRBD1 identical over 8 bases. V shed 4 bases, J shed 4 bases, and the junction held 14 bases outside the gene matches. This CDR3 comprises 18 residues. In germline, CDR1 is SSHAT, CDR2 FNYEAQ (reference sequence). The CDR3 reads CASSSTQTGATGTGELFF. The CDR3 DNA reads TGTGCCAGCAGCTCCACGCAGACAGGGGCCACGGGCACCGGGGAGCTGTTTTTT.

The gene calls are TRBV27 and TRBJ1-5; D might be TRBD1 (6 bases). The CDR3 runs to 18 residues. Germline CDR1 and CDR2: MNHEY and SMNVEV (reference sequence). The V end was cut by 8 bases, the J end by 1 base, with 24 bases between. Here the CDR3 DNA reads TGTGCCAGCCGCCCGTCGGGGGGGCAGATCGCGAGCAATCAGCCCCAGCATTTT. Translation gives CASRPSGGQIASNQPQHF.

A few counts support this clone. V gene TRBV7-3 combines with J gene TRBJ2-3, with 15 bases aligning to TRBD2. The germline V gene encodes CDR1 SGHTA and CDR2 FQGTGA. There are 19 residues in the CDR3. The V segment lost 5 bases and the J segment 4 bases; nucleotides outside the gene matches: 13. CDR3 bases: TGTGCCAGCAGCCGTATAGGACTAGCGGGGGGGTCTAGAGCAGATACGCAGTATTTT. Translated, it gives CASSRIGLAGGSRADTQYF. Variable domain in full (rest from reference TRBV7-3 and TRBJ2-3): GAGVSQTPSNKVTEKGKYVELRCDPISGHTALYWYRQSLGQGPEFLIYFQGTGAADDSGLPNDRFFAVRPEGSVSTLKIQRTERGDSAVYLCASSRIGLAGGSRADTQYFGPGTRLTVL.

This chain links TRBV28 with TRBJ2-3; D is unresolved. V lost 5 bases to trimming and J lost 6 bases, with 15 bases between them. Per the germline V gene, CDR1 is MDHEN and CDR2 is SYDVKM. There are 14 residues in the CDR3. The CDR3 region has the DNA TGTGCCAGCAGTCCCCCTCAAGACTTCGATACGCAGTATTTT. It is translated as CASSPPQDFDTQYF.

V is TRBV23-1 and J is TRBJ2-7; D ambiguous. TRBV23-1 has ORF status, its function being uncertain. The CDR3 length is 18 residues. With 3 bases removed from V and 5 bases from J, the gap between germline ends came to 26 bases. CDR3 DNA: TGCGCCAGCAGTCATTTGGGCTTGGGTAGATCCAAAAACGACGAGCAGTACGTC. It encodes CASSHLGLGRSKNDEQYV.

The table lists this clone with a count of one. The CDR3 DNA follows: TGTTCCAGCAGCTTGGCGGGGTACGAGCAGTACGTC. Protein product: CSSSLAGYEQYV. The chain couples TRBV7-9 to TRBJ2-7; tentatively, D is TRBD2 (6 bases). Germline V gene sequence: CDR1 SEHNR, CDR2 FQNEAQ (reference sequence). The CDR3 has 12 amino acids.

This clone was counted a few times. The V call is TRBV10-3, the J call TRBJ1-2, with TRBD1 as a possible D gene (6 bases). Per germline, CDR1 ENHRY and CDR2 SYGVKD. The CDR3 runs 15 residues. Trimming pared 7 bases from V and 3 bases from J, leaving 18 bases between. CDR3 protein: CAITANAQGDYGYTF. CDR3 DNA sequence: TGTGCCATCACCGCCAACGCACAGGGAGACTATGGCTACACCTTC.